This TCR beta chain was observed in a study of identical twins. From the 5' RACE reads, TCRdb called clonotypes with MiXCR, one entry per CDR3 protein. The sample lists approximately 500,000 distinct CDR3 sequences, around 15% seen once, with about 0.47% in the top ten. This clonotype was detected only a few times. The sample was also linked to a second study, of yellow fever vaccine responses in identical twins.

The origin of this receptor is a woman between 18 and 29 years old in good health. The sample consisted of CD4+ T cells sorted from blood.

CDR3 protein: CSAGNEQYF. The CDR3 DNA is TGCAGTGCGGGGAACGAGCAGTACTTC. The V gene is TRBV20-1, the J gene TRBJ2-7; D remains unclear. Trimming removed 6 bases from V and 5 bases from J, with 5 bases in between. CDR3 length equals 9 residues. Germline V gene lookup returns CDR1 DFQATT and CDR2 SNEGSKA (reference sequence).